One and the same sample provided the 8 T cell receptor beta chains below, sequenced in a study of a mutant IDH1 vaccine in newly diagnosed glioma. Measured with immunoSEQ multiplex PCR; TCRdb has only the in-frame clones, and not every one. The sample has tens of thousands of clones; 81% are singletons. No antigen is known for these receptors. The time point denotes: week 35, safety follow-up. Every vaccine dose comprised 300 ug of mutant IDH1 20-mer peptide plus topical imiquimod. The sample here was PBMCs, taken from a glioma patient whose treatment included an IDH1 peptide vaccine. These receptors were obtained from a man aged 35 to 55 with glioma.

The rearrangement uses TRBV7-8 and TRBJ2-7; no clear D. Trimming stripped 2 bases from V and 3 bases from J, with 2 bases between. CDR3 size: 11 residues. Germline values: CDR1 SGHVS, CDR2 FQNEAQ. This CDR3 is CASSLSYEQYF. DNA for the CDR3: TGTGCCAGCAGCTTAAGCTACGAGCAGTACTTC.

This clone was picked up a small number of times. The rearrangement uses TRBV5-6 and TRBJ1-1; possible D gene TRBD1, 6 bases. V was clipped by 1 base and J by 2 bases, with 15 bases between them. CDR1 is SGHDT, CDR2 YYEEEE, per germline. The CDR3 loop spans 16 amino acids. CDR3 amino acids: CASSLPESGANTEAFF. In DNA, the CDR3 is TGTGCCAGCAGCTTGCCGGAATCGGGGGCCAACACTGAAGCTTTCTTT.

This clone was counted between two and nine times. The CDR3 loop reads CASSLTGQSRYGYTF. The CDR3 DNA is TGTGCCAGCAGCCTGACAGGACAGAGCCGCTATGGCTACACCTTC. This sequence joins TRBV7-9 and TRBJ1-2; possible D gene TRBD1, 6 bases. The germline V and J ends were trimmed by 5 bases and 4 bases, with 17 bases remaining between them. The length of the CDR3 is 15 residues. Looked up from germline, CDR1 is SEHNR and CDR2 is FQNEAQ (reference sequence). The full variable domain, with the rest looked up from reference TRBV7-9 and TRBJ1-2, is DTGVSQNPRHKITKRGQNVTFRCDPISEHNRLYWYRQTLGQGPEFLTYFQNEAQLEKSRLLSDRFSAERPKGSFSTLEIQRTEQGDSAMYLCASSLTGQSRYGYTFGSGTRLTVV.

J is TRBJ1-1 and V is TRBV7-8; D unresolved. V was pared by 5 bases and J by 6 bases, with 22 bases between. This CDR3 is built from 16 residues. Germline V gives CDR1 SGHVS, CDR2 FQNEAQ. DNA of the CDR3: TGTGCCAGCAGCCGCCCCGGTGGCAGCCTTATGGCTGAAGCTTTCTTT. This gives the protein CASSRPGGSLMAEAFF.

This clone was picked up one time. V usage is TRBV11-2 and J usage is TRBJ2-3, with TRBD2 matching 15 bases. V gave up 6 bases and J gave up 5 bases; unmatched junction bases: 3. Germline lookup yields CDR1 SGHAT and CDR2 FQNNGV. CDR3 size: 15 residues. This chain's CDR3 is CASRLGLAGGDTQYF. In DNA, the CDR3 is TGTGCCAGCAGGTTGGGACTAGCGGGGGGAGATACGCAGTATTTT. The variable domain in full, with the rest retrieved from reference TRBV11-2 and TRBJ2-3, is EAGVAQSPRYKIIEKRQSVAFWCNPISGHATLYWYQQILGQGPKLLIQFQNNGVVDDSQLPKDRFSAERLKGVDSTLKIQPAKLEDSAVYLCASRLGLAGGDTQYFGPGTRLTVL.

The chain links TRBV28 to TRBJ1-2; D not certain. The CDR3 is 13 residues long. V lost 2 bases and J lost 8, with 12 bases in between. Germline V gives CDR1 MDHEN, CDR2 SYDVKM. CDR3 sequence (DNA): TGTGCCAGCAGTTTACAGGTCGTTTGGGGCTACACCTTC. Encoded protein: CASSLQVVWGYTF.

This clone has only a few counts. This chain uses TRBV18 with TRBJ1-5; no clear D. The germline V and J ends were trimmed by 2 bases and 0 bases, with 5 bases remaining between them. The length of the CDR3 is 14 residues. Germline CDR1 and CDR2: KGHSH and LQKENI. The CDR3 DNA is TGTGCCAGCTCACCAGCAGATAGCAATCAGCCCCAGCATTTT. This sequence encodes CASSPADSNQPQHF.

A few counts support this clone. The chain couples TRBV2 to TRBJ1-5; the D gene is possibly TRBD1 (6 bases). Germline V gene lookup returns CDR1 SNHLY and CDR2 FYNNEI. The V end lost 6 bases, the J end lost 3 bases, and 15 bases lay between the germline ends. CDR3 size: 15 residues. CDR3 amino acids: CASRGGLGINQPQHF. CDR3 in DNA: TGTGCCAGCAGGGGGGGCCTAGGAATCAATCAGCCCCAGCATTTT. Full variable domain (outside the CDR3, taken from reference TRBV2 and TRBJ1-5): EPEVTQTPSHQVTQMGQEVILRCVPISNHLYFYWYRQILGQKVEFLVSFYNNEISEKSEIFDDQFSVERPDGSNFTLKIRSTKLEDSAMYFCASRGGLGINQPQHFGDGTRLSIL.